This entry features one T cell receptor (beta chain) sequence. These data belong to a study of blood T cell repertoires in COVID-19. The protocol was immunoSEQ multiplex PCR, while the TCRdb copy is restricted to in-frame clones and leaves out a portion. The sample lists 200,000 to 300,000 clones; 88% were seen once. Germline lookup yields CDR1 LGHDT and CDR2 YNNKEL (reference sequence). V lost 3 bases and J lost 2; bases outside the gene matches: 9. This CDR3 has 17 amino acids. Participants' reported clinical history set cohort assignment. The rearrangement joins TRBV3-1 (or the pseudogene TRBV3-2) to TRBJ2-3, with 9 nucleotides matching TRBD2. The specimen was PBMCs or T cells enriched from blood (not recorded which). The clonotype comes from a woman between 40 and 55 years old with acute COVID-19. CDR3 in amino acids: CASSQGIAGAPTDTQYF. The CDR3 DNA follows: TGTGCCAGCAGCCAGGGCATAGCGGGAGCCCCCACAGATACGCAGTATTTT.